The clone carrying this T cell receptor beta chain appeared many times. This sample was taken from a study of blood T cell repertoires in COVID-19. The overall study: COVID-19 samples collected from the United States, Italy and Spain covered acute and convalescent phases.

Profiled with immunoSEQ multiplex PCR; TCRdb holds only in-frame clones, not every one. Among about 88,000 clones listed, about 70% were seen once. From germline, CDR1 is MNHEY and CDR2 SMNVEV (reference sequence). The ends were cut back, 2 bases at V and 4 bases at J, with 12 bases in the middle. CDR3 length equals 14 residues. The specimen was peripheral blood. V and J are TRBV27 and TRBJ2-7; a possible D gene is TRBD1 (8 bases). This TCR was recovered from a woman in her sixties or seventies in a cohort sampled during active or convalescent COVID-19. The CDR3: CASSLNRGGYEQYF. In DNA, the CDR3 is TGTGCCAGCAGTTTAAACAGGGGGGGGTACGAGCAGTACTTC.